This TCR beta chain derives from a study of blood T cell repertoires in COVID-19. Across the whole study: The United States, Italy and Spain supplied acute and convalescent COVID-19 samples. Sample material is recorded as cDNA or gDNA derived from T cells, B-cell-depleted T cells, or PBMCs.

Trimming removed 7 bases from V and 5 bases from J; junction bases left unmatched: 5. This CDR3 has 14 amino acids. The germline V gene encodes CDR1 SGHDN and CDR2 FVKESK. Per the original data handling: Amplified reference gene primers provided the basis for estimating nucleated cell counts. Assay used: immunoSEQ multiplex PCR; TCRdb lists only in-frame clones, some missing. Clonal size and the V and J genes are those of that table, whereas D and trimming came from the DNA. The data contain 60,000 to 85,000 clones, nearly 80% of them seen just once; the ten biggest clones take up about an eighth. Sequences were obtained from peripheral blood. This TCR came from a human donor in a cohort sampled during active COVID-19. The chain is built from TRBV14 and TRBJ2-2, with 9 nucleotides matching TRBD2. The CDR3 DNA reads TGTGCCAGCACGGGGACTAGCCGGACCGGGGAGCTGTTTTTT. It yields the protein CASTGTSRTGELFF.